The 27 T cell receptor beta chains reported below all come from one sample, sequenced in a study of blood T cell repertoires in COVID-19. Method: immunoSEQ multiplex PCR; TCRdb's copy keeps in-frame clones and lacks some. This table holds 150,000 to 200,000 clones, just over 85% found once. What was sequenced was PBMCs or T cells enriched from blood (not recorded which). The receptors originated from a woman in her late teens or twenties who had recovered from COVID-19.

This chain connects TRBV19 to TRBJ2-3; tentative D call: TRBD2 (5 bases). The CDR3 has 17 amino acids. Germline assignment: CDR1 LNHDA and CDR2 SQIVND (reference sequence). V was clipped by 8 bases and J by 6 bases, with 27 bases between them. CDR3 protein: CASSQPYGNYAHDTQYF. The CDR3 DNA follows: TGTGCCAGTTCCCAACCTTACGGGAACTATGCCCACGATACGCAGTATTTT.

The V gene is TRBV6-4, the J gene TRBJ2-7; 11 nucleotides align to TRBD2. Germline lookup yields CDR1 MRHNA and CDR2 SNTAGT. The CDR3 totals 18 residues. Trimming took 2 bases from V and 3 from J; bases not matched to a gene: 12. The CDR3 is CASSDPGLAGFPGYEQYF. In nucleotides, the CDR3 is TGTGCCAGCAGTGACCCAGGACTAGCGGGCTTCCCCGGCTACGAGCAGTACTTC.

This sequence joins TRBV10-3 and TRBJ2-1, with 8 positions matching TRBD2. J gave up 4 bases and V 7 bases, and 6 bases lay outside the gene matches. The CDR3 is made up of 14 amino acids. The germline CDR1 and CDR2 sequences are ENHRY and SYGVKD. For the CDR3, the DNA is TGTGCCATCACCATGGCGGGGGGATACAATGAGCAGTTCTTC. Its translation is CAITMAGGYNEQFF.

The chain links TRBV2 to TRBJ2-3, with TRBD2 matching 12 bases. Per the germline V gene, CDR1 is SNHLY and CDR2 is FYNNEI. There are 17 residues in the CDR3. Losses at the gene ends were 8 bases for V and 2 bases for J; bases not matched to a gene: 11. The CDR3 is CASSPGLAGPDTDTQYF. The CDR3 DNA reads TGTGCCAGCTCCCCAGGACTAGCGGGGCCCGACACAGATACGCAGTATTTT.

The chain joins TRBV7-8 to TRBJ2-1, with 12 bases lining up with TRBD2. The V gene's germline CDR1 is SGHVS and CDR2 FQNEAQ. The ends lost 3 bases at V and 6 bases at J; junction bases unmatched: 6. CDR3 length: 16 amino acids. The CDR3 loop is CASSFGRLAGVNEQFF. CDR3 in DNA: TGTGCCAGCAGCTTCGGTAGACTAGCGGGGGTCAATGAGCAGTTCTTC.

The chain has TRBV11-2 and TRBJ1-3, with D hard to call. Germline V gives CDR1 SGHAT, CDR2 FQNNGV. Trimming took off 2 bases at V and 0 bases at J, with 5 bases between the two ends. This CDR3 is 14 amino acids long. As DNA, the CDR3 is TGTGCCAGCAGCTTACGGTCCTCTGGAAACACCATATATTTT. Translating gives CASSLRSSGNTIYF.

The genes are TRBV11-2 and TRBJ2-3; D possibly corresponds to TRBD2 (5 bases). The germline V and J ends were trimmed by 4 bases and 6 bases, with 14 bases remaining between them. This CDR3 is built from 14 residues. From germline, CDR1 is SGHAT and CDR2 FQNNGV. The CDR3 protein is CASSSGDSVDTQYF. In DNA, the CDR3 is TGTGCCAGCAGCTCCGGGGATTCAGTTGATACGCAGTATTTT.

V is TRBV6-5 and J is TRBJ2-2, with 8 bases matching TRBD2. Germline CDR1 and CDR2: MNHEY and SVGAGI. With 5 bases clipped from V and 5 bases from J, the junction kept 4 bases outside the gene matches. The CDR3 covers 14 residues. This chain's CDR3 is CASSSGGSTGELFF. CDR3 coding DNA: TGTGCCAGCAGTAGCGGGGGATCGACCGGGGAGCTGTTTTTT.

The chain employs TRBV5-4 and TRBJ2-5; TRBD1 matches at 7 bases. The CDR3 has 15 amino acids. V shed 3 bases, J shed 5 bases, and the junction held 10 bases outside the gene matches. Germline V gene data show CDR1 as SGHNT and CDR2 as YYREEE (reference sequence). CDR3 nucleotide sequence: TGTGCCAGCAGCTCCAACAGGGGTAGTGAGGAGACCCAGTACTTC. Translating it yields CASSSNRGSEETQYF. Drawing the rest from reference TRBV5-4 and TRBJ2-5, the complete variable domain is ETGVTQSPTHLIKTRGQQVTLRCSSQSGHNTVSWYQQALGQGPQFIFQYYREEENGRGNFPPRFSGLQFPNYSSELNVNALELDDSALYLCASSSNRGSEETQYFGPGTRLLVL.

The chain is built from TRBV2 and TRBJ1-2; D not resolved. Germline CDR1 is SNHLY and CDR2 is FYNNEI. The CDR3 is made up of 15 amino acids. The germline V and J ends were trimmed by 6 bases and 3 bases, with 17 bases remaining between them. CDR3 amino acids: CASRVRPESYYGYTF. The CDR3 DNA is TGTGCCAGCAGGGTTCGTCCGGAGTCGTACTATGGCTACACCTTC.

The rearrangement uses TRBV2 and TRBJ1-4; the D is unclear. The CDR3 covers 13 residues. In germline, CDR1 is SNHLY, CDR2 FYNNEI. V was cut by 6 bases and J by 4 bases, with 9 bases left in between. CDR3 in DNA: TGTGCCAGCAGCCTCAACGGTAATGAAAAACTGTTTTTT. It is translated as CASSLNGNEKLFF.

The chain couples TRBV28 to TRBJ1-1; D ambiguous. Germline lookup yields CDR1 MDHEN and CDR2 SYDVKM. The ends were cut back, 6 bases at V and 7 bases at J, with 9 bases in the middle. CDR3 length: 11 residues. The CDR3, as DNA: TGTGCCAGCAGACGCCCCAGTGAAGCTTTCTTT. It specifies CASRRPSEAFF.

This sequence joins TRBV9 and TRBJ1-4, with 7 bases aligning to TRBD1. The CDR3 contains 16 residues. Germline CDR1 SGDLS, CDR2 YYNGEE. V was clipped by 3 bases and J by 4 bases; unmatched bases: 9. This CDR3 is CASSARGGQHNEKLFF. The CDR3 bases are TGTGCCAGCAGCGCCCGGGGGGGACAGCATAATGAAAAACTGTTTTTT.

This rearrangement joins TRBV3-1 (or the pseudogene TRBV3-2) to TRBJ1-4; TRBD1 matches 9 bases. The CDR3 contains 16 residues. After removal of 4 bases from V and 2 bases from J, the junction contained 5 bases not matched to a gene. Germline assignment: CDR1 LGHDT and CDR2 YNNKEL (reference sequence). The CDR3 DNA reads TGTGCCAGCAGCCTCGGGACAGGGCGGACTAATGAAAAACTGTTTTTT. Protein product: CASSLGTGRTNEKLFF.

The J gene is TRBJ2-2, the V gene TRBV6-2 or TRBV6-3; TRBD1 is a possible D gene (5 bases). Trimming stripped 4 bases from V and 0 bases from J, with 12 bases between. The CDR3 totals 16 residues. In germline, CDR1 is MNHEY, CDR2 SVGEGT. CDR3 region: CASSFPTVTNTGELFF. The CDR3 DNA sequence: TGTGCCAGCAGTTTCCCGACAGTAACGAACACCGGGGAGCTGTTTTTT.

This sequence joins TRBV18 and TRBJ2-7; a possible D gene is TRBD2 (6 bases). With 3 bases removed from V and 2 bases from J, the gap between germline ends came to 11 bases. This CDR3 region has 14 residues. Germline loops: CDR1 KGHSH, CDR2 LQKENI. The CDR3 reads CASSPSREPYEQYF. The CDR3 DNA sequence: TGTGCCAGCTCACCGTCGCGGGAACCCTACGAGCAGTACTTC.

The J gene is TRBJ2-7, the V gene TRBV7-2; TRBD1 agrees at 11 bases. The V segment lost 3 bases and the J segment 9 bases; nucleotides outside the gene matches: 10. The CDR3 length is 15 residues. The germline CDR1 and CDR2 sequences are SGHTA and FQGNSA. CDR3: CASSLKRTGGAGQYF. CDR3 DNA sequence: TGTGCCAGCAGCTTGAAGCGGACAGGGGGCGCCGGGCAGTACTTC.

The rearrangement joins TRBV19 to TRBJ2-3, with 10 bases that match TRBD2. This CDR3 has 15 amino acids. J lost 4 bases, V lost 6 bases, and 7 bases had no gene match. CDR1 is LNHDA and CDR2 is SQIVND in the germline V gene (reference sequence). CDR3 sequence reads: CASSYSSGSSDTQYF. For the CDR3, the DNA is TGTGCCAGTAGCTACTCTAGCGGGAGTTCAGATACGCAGTATTTT. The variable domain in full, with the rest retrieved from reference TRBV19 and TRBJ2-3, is DGGITQSPKYLFRKEGQNVTLSCEQNLNHDAMYWYRQDPGQGLRLIYYSQIVNDFQKGDIAEGYSVSREKKESFPLTVTSAQKNPTAFYLCASSYSSGSSDTQYFGPGTRLTVL.

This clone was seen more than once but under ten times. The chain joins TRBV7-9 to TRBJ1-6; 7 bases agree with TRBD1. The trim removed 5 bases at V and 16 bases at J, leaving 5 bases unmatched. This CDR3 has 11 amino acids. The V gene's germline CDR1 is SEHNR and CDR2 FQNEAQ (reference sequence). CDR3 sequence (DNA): TGTGCCAGCAGCGTGGGACAGATTCTCCACTTT. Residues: CASSVGQILHF. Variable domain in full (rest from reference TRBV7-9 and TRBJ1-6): DTGVSQNPRHKITKRGQNVTFRCDPISEHNRLYWYRQTLGQGPEFLTYFQNEAQLEKSRLLSDRFSAERPKGSFSTLEIQRTEQGDSAMYLCASSVGQILHFGNGTRLTVT.

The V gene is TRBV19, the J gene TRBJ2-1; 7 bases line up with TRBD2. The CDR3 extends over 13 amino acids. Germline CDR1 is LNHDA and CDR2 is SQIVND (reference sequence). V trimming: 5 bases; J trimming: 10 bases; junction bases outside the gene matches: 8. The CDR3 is CASSWGGTKEQFF. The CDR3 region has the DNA TGTGCCAGTAGTTGGGGGGGAACAAAGGAGCAGTTCTTC.

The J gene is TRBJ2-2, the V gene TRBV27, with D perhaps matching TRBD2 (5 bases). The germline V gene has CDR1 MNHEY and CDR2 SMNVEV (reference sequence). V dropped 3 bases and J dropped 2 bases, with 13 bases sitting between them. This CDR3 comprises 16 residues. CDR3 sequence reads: CASSLSGLGNTGELFF. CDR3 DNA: TGTGCCAGCAGTTTGAGCGGACTTGGAAACACCGGGGAGCTGTTTTTT.

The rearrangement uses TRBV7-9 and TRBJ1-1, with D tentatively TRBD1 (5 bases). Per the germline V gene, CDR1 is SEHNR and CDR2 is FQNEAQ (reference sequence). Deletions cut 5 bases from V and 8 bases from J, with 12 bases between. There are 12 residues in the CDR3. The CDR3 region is CASSLGAAEAFF. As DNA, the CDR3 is TGTGCCAGCAGCCTTGGGGCGGCAGAAGCTTTCTTT.

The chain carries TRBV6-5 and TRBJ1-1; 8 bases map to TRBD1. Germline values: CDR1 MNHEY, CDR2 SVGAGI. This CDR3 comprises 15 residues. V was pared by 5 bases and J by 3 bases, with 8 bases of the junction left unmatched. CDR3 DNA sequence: TGTGCCAGCAGTCCGCAGGGGGCTGTCGACACTGAAGCTTTCTTT. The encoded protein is CASSPQGAVDTEAFF.

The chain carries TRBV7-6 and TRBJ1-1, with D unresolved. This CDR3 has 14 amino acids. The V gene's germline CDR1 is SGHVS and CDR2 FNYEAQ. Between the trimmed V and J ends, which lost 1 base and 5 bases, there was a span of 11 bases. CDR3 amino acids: CASSLEEGITEAFF. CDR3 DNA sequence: TGTGCCAGCAGCTTAGAAGAGGGTATAACTGAAGCTTTCTTT.

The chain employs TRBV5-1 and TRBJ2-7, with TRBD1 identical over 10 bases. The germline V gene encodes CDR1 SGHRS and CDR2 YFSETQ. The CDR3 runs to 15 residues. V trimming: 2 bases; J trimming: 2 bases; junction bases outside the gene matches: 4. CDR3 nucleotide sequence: TGCGCCAGCAGCTTCGGACAGGGGGGGACCTACGAGCAGTACTTC. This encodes CASSFGQGGTYEQYF.

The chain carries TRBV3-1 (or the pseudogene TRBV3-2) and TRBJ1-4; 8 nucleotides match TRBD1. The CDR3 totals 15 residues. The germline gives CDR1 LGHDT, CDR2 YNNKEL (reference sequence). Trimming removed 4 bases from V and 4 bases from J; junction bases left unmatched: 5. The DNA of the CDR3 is TGTGCCAGCAGCCCCGGACAGGGAGATAATGAAAAACTGTTTTTT. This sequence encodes CASSPGQGDNEKLFF.

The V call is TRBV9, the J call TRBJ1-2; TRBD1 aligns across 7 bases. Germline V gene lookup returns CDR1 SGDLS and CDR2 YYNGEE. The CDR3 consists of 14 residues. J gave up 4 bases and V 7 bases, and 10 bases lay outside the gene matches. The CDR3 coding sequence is TGTGCCAGCGAAAGACAGGGTATGAGCTATGGCTACACCTTC. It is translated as CASERQGMSYGYTF.